This record covers a single T cell receptor beta chain. What it binds is unknown. This sample is drawn from a study of OX40 agonist ivuxolimab in advanced cancers. Across the study: Patients enrolled in dose escalation were diagnosed with hepatocellular carcinoma, melanoma, renal cell or head and neck cancer.

TCRdb's table, derived via immunoSEQ multiplex PCR, lists solely in-frame clones and lacks some. The table has around 10,000 clones, 86% seen once. Whole-study results and caveats: More expanded clones were found, on average, in CD8+ than in CD4+ T cells.

This CDR3 contains 15 residues. The V and J ends lost 1 base and 1 base respectively, with 7 bases between them. In germline, CDR1 is LNHDA, CDR2 SQIVND (reference sequence). V gene TRBV19 combines with J gene TRBJ1-4; D remains ambiguous. The sequencing used CD4+ or CD8+ T cells sorted from blood, collected in a trial of the OX40 agonist ivuxolimab. This TCR was sampled from an adult with an advanced solid tumor such as melanoma, head and neck, liver or kidney cancer. DNA of the CDR3: TGTGCCAGTAGTATAGGATGGGGAACTAATGAAAAACTGTTTTTT. It yields the protein CASSIGWGTNEKLFF.